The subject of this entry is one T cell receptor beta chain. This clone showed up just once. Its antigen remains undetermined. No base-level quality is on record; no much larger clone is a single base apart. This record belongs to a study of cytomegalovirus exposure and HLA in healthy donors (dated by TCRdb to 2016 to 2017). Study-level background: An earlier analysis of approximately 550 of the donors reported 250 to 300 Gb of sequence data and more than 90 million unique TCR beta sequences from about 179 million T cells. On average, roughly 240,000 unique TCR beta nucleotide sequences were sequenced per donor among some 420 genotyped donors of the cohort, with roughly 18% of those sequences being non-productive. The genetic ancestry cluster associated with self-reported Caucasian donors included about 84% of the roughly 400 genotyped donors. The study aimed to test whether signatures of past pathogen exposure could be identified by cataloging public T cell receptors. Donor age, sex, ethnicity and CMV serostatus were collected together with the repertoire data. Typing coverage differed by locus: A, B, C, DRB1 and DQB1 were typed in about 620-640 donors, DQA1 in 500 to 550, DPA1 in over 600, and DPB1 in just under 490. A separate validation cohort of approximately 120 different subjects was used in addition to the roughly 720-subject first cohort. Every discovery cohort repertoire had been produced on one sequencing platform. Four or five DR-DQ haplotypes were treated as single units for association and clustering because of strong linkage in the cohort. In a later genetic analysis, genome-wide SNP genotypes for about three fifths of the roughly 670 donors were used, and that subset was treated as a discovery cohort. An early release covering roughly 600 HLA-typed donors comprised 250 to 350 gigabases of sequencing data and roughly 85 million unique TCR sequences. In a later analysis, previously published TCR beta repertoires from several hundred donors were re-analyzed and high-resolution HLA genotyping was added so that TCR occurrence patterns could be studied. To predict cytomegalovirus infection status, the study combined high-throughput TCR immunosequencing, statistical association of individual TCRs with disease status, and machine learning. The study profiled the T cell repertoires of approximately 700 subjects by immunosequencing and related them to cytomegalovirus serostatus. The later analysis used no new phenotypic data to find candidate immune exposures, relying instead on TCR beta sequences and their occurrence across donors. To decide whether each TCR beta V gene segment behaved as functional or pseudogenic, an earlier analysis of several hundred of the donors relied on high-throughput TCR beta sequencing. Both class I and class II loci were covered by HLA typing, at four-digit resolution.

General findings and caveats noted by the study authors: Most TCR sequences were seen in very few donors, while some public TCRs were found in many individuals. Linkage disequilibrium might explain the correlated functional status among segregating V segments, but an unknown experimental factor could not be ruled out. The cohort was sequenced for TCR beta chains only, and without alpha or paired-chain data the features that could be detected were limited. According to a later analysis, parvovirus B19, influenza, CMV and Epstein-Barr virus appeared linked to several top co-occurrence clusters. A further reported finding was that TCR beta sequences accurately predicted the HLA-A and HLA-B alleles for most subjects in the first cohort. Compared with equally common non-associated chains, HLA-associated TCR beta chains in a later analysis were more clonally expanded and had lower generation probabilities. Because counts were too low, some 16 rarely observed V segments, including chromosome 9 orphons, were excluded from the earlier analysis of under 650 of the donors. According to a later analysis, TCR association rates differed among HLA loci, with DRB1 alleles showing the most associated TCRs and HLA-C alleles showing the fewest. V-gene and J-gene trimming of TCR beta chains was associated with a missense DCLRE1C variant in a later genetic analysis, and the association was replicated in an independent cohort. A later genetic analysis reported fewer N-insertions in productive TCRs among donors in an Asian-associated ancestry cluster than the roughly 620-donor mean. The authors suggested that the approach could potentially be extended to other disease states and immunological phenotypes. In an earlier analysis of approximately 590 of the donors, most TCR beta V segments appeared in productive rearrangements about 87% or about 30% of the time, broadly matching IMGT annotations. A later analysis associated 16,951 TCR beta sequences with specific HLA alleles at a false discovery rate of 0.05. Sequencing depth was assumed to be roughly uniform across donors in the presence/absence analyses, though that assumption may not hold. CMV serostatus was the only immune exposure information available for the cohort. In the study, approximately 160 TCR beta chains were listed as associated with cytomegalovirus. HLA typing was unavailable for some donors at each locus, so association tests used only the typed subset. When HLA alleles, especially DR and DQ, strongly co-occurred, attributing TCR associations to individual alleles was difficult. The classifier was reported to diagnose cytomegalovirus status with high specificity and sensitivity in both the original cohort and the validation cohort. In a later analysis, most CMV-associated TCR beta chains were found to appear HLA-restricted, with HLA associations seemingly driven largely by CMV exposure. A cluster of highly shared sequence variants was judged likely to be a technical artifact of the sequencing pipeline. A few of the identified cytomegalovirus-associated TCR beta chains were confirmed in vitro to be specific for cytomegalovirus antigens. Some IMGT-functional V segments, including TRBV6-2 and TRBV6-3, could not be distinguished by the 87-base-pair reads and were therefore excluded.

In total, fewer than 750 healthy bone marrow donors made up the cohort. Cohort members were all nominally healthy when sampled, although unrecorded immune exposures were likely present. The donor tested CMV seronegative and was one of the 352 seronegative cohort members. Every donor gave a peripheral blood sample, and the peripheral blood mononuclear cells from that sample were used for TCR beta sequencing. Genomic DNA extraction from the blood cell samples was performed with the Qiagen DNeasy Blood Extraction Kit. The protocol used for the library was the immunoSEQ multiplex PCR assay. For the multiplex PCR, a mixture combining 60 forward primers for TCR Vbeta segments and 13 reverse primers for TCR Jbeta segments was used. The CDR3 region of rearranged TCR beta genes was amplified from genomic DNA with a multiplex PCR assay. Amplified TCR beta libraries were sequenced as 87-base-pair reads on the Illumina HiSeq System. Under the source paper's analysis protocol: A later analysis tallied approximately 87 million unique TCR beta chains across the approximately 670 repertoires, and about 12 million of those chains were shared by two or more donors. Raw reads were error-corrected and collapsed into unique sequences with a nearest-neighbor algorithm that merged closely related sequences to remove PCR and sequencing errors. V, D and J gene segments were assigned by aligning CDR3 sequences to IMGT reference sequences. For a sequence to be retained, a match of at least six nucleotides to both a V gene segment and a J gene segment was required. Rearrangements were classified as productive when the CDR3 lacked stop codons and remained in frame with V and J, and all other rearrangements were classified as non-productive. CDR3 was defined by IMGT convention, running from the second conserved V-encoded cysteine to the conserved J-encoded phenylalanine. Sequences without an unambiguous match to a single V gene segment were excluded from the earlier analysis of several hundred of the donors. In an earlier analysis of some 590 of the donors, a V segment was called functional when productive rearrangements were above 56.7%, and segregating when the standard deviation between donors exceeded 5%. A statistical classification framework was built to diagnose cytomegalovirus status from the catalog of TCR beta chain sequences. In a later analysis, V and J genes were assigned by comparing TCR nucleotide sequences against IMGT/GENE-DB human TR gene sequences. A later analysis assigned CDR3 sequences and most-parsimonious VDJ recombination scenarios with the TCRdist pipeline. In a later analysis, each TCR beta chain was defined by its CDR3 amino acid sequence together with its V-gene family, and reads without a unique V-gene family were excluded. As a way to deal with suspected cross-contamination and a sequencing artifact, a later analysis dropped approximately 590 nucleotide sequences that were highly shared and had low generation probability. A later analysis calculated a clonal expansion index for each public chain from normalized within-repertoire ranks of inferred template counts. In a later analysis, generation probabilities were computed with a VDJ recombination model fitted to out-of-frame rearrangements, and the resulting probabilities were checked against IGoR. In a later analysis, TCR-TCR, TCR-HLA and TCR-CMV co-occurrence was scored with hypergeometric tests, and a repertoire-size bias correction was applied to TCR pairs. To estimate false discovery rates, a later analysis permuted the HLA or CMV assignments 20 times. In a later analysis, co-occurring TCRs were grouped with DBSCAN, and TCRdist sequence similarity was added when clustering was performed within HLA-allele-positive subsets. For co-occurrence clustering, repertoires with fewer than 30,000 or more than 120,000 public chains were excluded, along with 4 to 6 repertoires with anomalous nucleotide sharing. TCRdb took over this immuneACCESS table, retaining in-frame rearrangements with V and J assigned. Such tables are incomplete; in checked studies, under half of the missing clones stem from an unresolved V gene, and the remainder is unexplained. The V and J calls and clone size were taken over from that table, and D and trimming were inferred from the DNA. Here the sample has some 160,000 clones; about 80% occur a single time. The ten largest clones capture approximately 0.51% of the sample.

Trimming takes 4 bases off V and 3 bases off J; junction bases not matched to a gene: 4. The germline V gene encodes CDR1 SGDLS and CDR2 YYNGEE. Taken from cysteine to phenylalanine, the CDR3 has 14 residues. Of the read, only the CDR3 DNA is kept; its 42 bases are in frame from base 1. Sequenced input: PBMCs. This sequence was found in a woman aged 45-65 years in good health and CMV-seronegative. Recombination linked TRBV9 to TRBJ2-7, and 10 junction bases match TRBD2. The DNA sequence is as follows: TGTGCCAGCAGCCTATCTAGCGGGAGCTACGAGCAGTACTTC. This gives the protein CASSLSSGSYEQYF. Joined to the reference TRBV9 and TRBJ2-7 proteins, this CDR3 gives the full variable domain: DSGVTQTPKHLITATGQRVTLRCSPRSGDLSVYWYQQSLDQGLQFLIQYYNGEERAKGNILERFSAQQFPDLHSELNLSSLELGDSALYFCASSLSSGSYEQYFGPGTRLTVT.